Listed below are T cell receptor beta chains from one sample, sequenced in a study of blood T cell repertoires in COVID-19. Profiling relied on immunoSEQ multiplex PCR, and the TCRdb table lists in-frame clones only, not all of them. The sample contains under 250,000 clones, around 89% of which appear only once. The source material was PBMCs or T cells enriched from blood (not recorded which). The origin of the receptors is a woman under 30 in a cohort exposed to, infected with or recovered from COVID-19 (not recorded which). CDR3s include the opening cysteine and the closing phenylalanine or tryptophan. D genes are given only for firm matches. A clone size is listed for some rows: how often the clone was seen (once, few, many), or a class if it is expanded.

TRBD2	NA	TRBV14	CASSFRTSGEETQYF
TRBD1	NA	TRBV6-6	CASSLTRQGGDYGYTF
TRBD1	NA	TRBV4-2	CASSPGGRGDMNTEAFF
NA	NA	TRBV7-9	CASSAGTRNTGELFF
TRBD1	NA	TRBV19	CASTTLWDRGGSTQAFF
NA	NA	TRBV10-3	CAISPQGGPNTGELFF
TRBD1	NA	TRBV5-4	CASSLDRGRYNEQFF
TRBD1	NA	TRBV7-9	CASSLEDREVFEKLFF
TRBD1	NA	TRBV7-6	CASSLTGQGSYEQYF
NA	NA	TRBV7-2	CASSFPRDTRSGNTIYF
TRBD2	NA	TRBV30	CAWSVGLASHEQYF
NA	NA	TRBV4-2	CASSQGLGGTDTQYF
NA	many	TRBV5-1	CASSLDSSGGTDTQYF
NA	NA	TRBV28	CASYRDRISPLHF
NA	NA	TRBV5-5	CASSSWSPWTEAFF
NA	NA	TRBV19	CASSGSGYTF
NA	once	TRBV7-3	CASSPGLTSYSEQFF
TRBD1	NA	TRBV7-9	CASSFGQDVSGYTF
NA	NA	TRBV11-3	CASSYRAGEGTEAFF
NA	NA	TRBV29-1	CSVEKGAGRLETQYF
NA	once	TRBV20-1	CSASKQDDEQYF
NA	NA	TRBV14	CASSQDMWANTIYF
TRBD1	NA	TRBV18	CASSPQGARNYGYTF
TRBD1	NA	TRBV6-5	CASSRGQYYGYTF
NA	NA	TRBV2	CASSEPRTHEKLFF
TRBD1	once	TRBV11-2	CASSLDPPDRGFSPNTEAFF
TRBD2	NA	TRBV2	CASSDASGGPRLQETQYF
TRBD2	many	TRBV6-1	CASSEEAGGPTEQYF
NA	NA	TRBV6-7	CASLPPPDSSYEQYF
NA	NA	TRBV11-3	CASSWAQGNTEAFF
NA	NA	TRBV7-9	CASSLGGGSYEQYF
NA	NA	TRBV24-1	CATSDRWNQPQHF